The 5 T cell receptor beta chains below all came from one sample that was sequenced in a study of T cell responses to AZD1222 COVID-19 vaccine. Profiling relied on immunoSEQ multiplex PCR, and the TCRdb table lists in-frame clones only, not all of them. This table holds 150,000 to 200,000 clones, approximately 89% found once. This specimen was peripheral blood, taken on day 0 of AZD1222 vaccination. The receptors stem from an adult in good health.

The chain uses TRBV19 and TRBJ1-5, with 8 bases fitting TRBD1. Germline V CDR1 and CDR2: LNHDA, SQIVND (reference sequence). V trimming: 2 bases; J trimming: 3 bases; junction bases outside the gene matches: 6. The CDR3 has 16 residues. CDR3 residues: CASSIRDRISNQPQHF. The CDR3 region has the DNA TGTGCCAGTAGTATAAGGGACAGGATCTCCAATCAGCCCCAGCATTTT.

In nucleotides, the CDR3 is TGTGCCAGCAGCTTAGGAATATGGCGGGACTACGAGCAGTACTTC. Amino acids: CASSLGIWRDYEQYF. This chain connects TRBV7-2 to TRBJ2-7, with D possibly matching TRBD2 (6 bases). Germline V CDR1 and CDR2: SGHTA, FQGNSA. V lost 1 base and J 3 bases, leaving 13 bases between the germline ends. The CDR3 runs 15 residues.

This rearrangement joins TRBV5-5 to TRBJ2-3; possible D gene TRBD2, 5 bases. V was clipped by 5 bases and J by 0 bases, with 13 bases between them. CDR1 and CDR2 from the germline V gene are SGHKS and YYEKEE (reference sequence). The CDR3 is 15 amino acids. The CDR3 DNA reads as TGTGCCAGCAGATACAGCGGAGGTAGCACAGATACGCAGTATTTT. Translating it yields CASRYSGGSTDTQYF.

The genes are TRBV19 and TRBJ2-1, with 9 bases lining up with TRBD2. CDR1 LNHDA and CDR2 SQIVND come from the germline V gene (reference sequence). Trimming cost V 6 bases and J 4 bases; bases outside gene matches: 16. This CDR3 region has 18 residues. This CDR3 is CASSHDTPGTSRYNEQFF. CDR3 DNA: TGTGCCAGTAGCCACGATACCCCCGGGACTAGCAGGTACAATGAGCAGTTCTTC.

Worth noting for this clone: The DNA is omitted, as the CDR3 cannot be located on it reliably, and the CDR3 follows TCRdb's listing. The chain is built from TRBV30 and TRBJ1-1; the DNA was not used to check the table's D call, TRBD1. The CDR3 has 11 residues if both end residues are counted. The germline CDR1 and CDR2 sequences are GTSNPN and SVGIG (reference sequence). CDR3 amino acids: CAWSVGQGTFF.